This entry lists 25 T cell receptor beta chains sequenced from one sample in a study of cytomegalovirus exposure and HLA in healthy donors. The primer mix had 60 Vbeta and 13 Jbeta primers. Using immunoSEQ multiplex PCR, the repertoire was profiled, and TCRdb retains in-frame clones only, with some absent. There are 85,000 to 120,000 clones in the sample; 82% occur only once, and 1.5% to 2% lies in the top ten. The specimen was PBMCs. Receptors originate from a man between 45 and 60 years old in good health and CMV-seronegative.

The chain recombines TRBV6-1 with TRBJ2-7, with 11 bases fitting TRBD1. Trimming at V came to 8 bases and at J to 5 bases, leaving 8 bases not matched to a gene. Germline CDR1 is MNHNS and CDR2 is SASEGT. CDR3 length: 14 amino acids. The CDR3 DNA sequence: TGTGCCAGCCTGTATGGGACAGGGGGACACGAGCAGTACTTC. Translated: CASLYGTGGHEQYF.

The chain links TRBV9 to TRBJ1-1, with 7 positions matching TRBD1. Trimming at V came to 4 bases and at J to 1 base, leaving 7 bases not matched to a gene. The V gene's germline CDR1 is SGDLS and CDR2 YYNGEE. The CDR3 extends over 15 amino acids. Here the CDR3 reads CASSPMGQTNTEAFF. The CDR3, as DNA: TGTGCCAGCAGCCCCATGGGACAGACGAACACTGAAGCTTTCTTT. The full variable domain, in which reference TRBV9 and TRBJ1-1 provide the parts outside the CDR3, is DSGVTQTPKHLITATGQRVTLRCSPRSGDLSVYWYQQSLDQGLQFLIQYYNGEERAKGNILERFSAQQFPDLHSELNLSSLELGDSALYFCASSPMGQTNTEAFFGQGTRLTVV.

The V call is TRBV29-1, the J call TRBJ2-3, with D perhaps TRBD2 (7 bases). Germline CDR1 reads SQVTM; CDR2 reads ANQGSEA. The CDR3 length is 14 residues. Trimming took 8 bases from V and 3 from J, leaving 18 bases between them. CDR3 sequence reads: CSCLGGLGTDTQYF. For the CDR3, the DNA is TGCAGCTGCCTGGGGGGGCTCGGGACAGATACGCAGTATTTT.

The chain recombines TRBV10-3 with TRBJ1-1, with TRBD1 identical over 9 bases. CDR1 and CDR2 from the germline V gene are ENHRY and SYGVKD. V lost 7 bases, J lost 3 bases, and 12 bases stayed unmatched. The CDR3 loop spans 16 amino acids. This CDR3 reads CAIKSRDREVDTEAFF. The CDR3 DNA is TGTGCCATCAAGAGCCGGGACAGGGAAGTGGACACTGAAGCTTTCTTT.

The V call is TRBV27, the J call TRBJ2-5; 7 nucleotides match TRBD1. The germline gives CDR1 MNHEY, CDR2 SMNVEV (reference sequence). This CDR3 has 15 residues. The ends lost 2 bases at V and 3 bases at J; junction bases unmatched: 6. CDR3: CASSLTGQIKETQYF. CDR3 sequence (DNA): TGTGCCAGCAGTTTAACGGGACAGATTAAAGAGACCCAGTACTTC.

The chain links TRBV25-1 to TRBJ1-1; D is unclear. V shed 2 bases and J shed 5 bases, with 9 bases lying between them. From germline, CDR1 is MGHDK and CDR2 SYGVNS. The CDR3 has 13 amino acids. As DNA, the CDR3 is TGTGCCAGCAGTGAAATGAGGCGTACTGAAGCTTTCTTT. It codes for CASSEMRRTEAFF.

V and J are TRBV7-3 and TRBJ2-6; TRBD1 matches at 7 bases. The junction had 6 bases not matched to a gene; V was cut back by 4 bases and J by 3 bases. This CDR3 region has 16 residues. Germline CDR1 SGHTA, CDR2 FQGTGA. The DNA of the CDR3 is TGTGCCAGCAGCTCACGTCAGGGGGATGGGGCCAACGTCCTGACTTTC. Its protein product is CASSSRQGDGANVLTF.

The chain couples TRBV6-1 to TRBJ2-1; D might be TRBD1 (7 bases). This CDR3 comprises 12 residues. Germline lookup yields CDR1 MNHNS and CDR2 SASEGT. V was clipped by 5 bases and J by 8 bases, with 10 bases between them. The CDR3 DNA sequence: TGTGCCAGCAGTCCCAGGGGGGATGAGCAGTTCTTC. Its protein product is CASSPRGDEQFF.

The genes are TRBV28 and TRBJ2-3, with 8 bases lining up with TRBD2. V was clipped by 4 bases and J by 10 bases; unmatched bases: 13. The germline V gene has CDR1 MDHEN and CDR2 SYDVKM. This CDR3 has 15 residues. The CDR3 loop is CASSSGGGGFAAQYF. CDR3 DNA sequence: TGTGCCAGCAGTTCGGGGGGGGGCGGTTTCGCTGCGCAGTATTTT.

The V and J genes are TRBV19 and TRBJ2-7; 7 nucleotides match TRBD1. The CDR3 is made up of 13 amino acids. Trimming cost V 7 bases and J 0 bases; bases outside gene matches: 3. In germline, CDR1 is LNHDA, CDR2 SQIVND (reference sequence). CDR3 in amino acids: CASIRTGSYEQYF. As DNA, the CDR3 is TGTGCCAGTATCCGGACAGGCTCCTACGAGCAGTACTTC.

The chain carries TRBV7-3 and TRBJ1-1; no clear D gene. V was pared by 4 bases and J by 0 bases, with 15 bases between. This CDR3 region has 16 residues. Germline V gene lookup returns CDR1 SGHTA and CDR2 FQGTGA. The CDR3 sequence is CASSSRPAGLNTEAFF. The DNA of the CDR3 is TGTGCCAGCAGCTCCCGCCCGGCAGGTTTGAACACTGAAGCTTTCTTT.

The chain combines TRBV28 with TRBJ1-6; TRBD1 aligns across 8 bases. The V gene's germline CDR1 is MDHEN and CDR2 SYDVKM. CDR3 length: 14 amino acids. V lost 3 bases to trimming and J lost 5 bases; unmatched junction nucleotides: 0. The CDR3, as DNA: TGTGCCAGCAGTTTGGACAGGGATAATTCACCCCTCCACTTT. Amino acid sequence: CASSLDRDNSPLHF. The whole variable domain, remainder taken from reference TRBV28 and TRBJ1-6, is DVKVTQSSRYLVKRTGEKVFLECVQDMDHENMFWYRQDPGLGLRLIYFSYDVKMKEKGDIPEGYSVSREKKERFSLILESASTNQTSMYLCASSLDRDNSPLHFGNGTRLTVT.

This chain uses TRBV19 with TRBJ2-7, with a possible D match to TRBD1 (6 bases). The V end lost 2 bases, the J end lost 3 bases, and 20 bases lay between the germline ends. In germline, CDR1 is LNHDA, CDR2 SQIVND (reference sequence). The CDR3 covers 17 residues. The CDR3 DNA reads TGTGCCAGTAGTATATCCCCTGGACAGCCTGGGGGCTACGAGCAGTACTTC. It codes for CASSISPGQPGGYEQYF. Variable domain in full (rest from reference TRBV19 and TRBJ2-7): DGGITQSPKYLFRKEGQNVTLSCEQNLNHDAMYWYRQDPGQGLRLIYYSQIVNDFQKGDIAEGYSVSREKKESFPLTVTSAQKNPTAFYLCASSISPGQPGGYEQYFGPGTRLTVT.

The J gene is TRBJ1-5, the V gene TRBV28; no definite D call. Germline assignment: CDR1 MDHEN and CDR2 SYDVKM. Trimming took 1 base from V and 9 from J, leaving 13 bases between them. CDR3 length: 14 amino acids. The CDR3 DNA follows: TGTGCCAGCAGTTTATCGGGGATCCCAAGGCCCCAGCATTTT. Its protein product is CASSLSGIPRPQHF.

The gene calls are TRBV28 and TRBJ1-2; TRBD1 matches at 7 bases. The CDR3 has 15 amino acids. J lost 4 bases, V lost 1 base, and 6 bases had no gene match. Germline CDR1 MDHEN, CDR2 SYDVKM. The CDR3: CASSLSLAGGYGYTF. CDR3 DNA: TGTGCCAGCAGTTTATCGCTGGCAGGGGGCTATGGCTACACCTTC.

V usage is TRBV7-2 and J usage is TRBJ2-1, with 8 bases matching TRBD2. The germline V gene has CDR1 SGHTA and CDR2 FQGNSA. V gave up 5 bases and J gave up 2 bases; unmatched junction bases: 8. The CDR3 consists of 16 residues. As DNA, the CDR3 is TGTGCCAGCAGCCGCCCCCCAGCGGGGGCCTACAATGAGCAGTTCTTC. Translating gives CASSRPPAGAYNEQFF.

This chain joins TRBV4-3 and TRBJ2-3; no firm D call. Trimming stripped 0 bases from V and 8 bases from J, with 12 bases between. From germline, CDR1 is LGHNA and CDR2 YSLEER. The CDR3 consists of 14 residues. CDR3 bases: TGCGCCAGCAGCCAAGATGCTCCCGCGCGTACGCAGTATTTT. The encoded protein is CASSQDAPARTQYF.

This clone was detected once. The gene calls are TRBV27 and TRBJ2-1, with 8 bases lining up with TRBD2. Germline V lookup: CDR1 MNHEY, CDR2 SMNVEV (reference sequence). The CDR3 spans 16 residues. The V and J ends lost 3 bases and 8 bases, in that order; junction bases with no gene match: 12. CDR3 protein: CASSFQRGRGTHEQFF. The DNA of the CDR3 is TGTGCCAGCAGTTTCCAGCGGGGGCGCGGCACCCATGAGCAGTTCTTC.

This chain uses TRBV19 with TRBJ2-2; the D gene is possibly TRBD1 (6 bases). The CDR3 runs to 16 residues. V lost 1 base to trimming and J lost 3 bases, with 12 bases between them. Germline values: CDR1 LNHDA, CDR2 SQIVND (reference sequence). CDR3 amino acids: CASSIVGGSYTGELFF. CDR3 coding DNA: TGTGCCAGTAGTATAGTAGGGGGTTCTTACACCGGGGAGCTGTTTTTT.

This clone was detected once. The chain employs TRBV19 and TRBJ2-1; 11 nucleotides line up with TRBD1. CDR1 and CDR2 from the germline V gene are LNHDA and SQIVND (reference sequence). The junction had 10 bases not matched to a gene; V was cut back by 4 bases and J by 8 bases. The CDR3 loop spans 16 amino acids. CDR3 coding DNA: TGTGCCAGTAGTACCCCCGGACAGGGGGCTGGCGATGAGCAGTTCTTC. It encodes CASSTPGQGAGDEQFF.

This clone was counted between two and nine times. The chain couples TRBV29-1 to TRBJ1-1; TRBD1 matches 7 bases. The germline gives CDR1 SQVTM, CDR2 ANQGSEA. Losses at the gene ends were 6 bases for V and 4 bases for J; bases not matched to a gene: 14. This CDR3 contains 15 residues. The CDR3 DNA follows: TGCAGCGTGTCGGGTAAAGGGGGCTTAGGCACTGAAGCTTTCTTT. Protein product: CSVSGKGGLGTEAFF.

This chain connects TRBV7-2 to TRBJ2-5; 8 positions agree with TRBD1. Germline trimming cut 5 bases from V and 1 base from J; bases unmatched to any gene: 3. The CDR3 totals 14 residues. Germline CDR1 is SGHTA and CDR2 is FQGNSA. CDR3 sequence reads: CASSPRGPQETQYF. CDR3 nucleotides: TGTGCCAGCAGCCCCAGGGGGCCCCAAGAGACCCAGTACTTC.

The J gene is TRBJ2-5, the V gene TRBV5-4; perhaps TRBD1 as D (6 bases). The V and J ends lost 4 bases and 2 bases respectively, with 15 bases between them. Per germline, CDR1 SGHNT and CDR2 YYREEE (reference sequence). This CDR3 has 15 residues. CDR3 coding DNA: TGTGCCAGCAGCCGACCGGGACACCTACAAGAGACCCAGTACTTC. This codes for CASSRPGHLQETQYF.

This rearrangement joins TRBV18 to TRBJ2-1; 8 nucleotides align to TRBD1. With 0 bases clipped from V and 2 bases from J, the junction kept 6 bases outside the gene matches. The germline V gene encodes CDR1 KGHSH and CDR2 LQKENI. This CDR3 is 17 amino acids long. This chain's CDR3 is CASSPPGTGLTYNEQFF. The CDR3 bases are TGTGCCAGCTCACCACCTGGGACAGGTCTCACCTACAATGAGCAGTTCTTC.

The rearrangement uses TRBV28 and TRBJ1-5; D remains ambiguous. The CDR3 length is 13 residues. V lost 5 bases, J lost 4 bases, and 9 bases lay in between. Germline V gives CDR1 MDHEN, CDR2 SYDVKM. The CDR3 reads CASSPYRNQPQHF. CDR3 sequence (DNA): TGTGCCAGCAGTCCCTATCGGAATCAGCCCCAGCATTTT.